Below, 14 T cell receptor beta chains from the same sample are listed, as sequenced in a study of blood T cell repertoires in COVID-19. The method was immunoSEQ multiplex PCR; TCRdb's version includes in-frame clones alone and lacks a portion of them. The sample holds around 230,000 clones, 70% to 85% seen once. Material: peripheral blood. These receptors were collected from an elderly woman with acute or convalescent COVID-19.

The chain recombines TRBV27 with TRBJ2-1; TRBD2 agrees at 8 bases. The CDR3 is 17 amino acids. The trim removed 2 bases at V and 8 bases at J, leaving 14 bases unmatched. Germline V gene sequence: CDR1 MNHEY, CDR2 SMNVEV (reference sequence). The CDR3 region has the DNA TGTGCCAGCAGTTTAACTGTCGTAGCGGGGTTTGGGGATGAGCAGTTCTTC. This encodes CASSLTVVAGFGDEQFF.

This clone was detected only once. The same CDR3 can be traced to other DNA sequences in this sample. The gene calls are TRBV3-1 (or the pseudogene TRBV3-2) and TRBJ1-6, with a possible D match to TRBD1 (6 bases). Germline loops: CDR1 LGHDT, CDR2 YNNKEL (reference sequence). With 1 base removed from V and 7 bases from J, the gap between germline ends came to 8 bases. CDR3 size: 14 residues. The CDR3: CASSQGQGNSPLHF. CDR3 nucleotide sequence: TGTGCCAGCAGCCAAGGTCAGGGGAATTCACCCCTCCACTTT.

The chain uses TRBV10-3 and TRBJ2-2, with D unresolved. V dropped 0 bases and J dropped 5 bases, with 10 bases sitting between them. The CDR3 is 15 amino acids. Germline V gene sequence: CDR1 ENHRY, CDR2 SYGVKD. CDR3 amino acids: CAISESGAQTGELFF. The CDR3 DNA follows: TGTGCCATCAGTGAGTCTGGAGCGCAGACCGGGGAGCTGTTTTTT.

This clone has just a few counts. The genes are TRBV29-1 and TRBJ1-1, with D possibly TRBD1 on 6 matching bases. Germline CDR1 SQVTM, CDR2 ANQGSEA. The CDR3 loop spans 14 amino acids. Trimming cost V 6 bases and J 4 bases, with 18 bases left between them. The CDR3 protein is CSVGLAGAGTEAFF. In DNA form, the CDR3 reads TGCAGCGTGGGCCTCGCGGGGGCGGGCACTGAAGCTTTCTTT. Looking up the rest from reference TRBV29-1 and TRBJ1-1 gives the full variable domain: SAVISQKPSRDICQRGTSLTIQCQVDSQVTMMFWYRQQPGQSLTLIATANQGSEATYESGFVIDKFPISRPNLTFSTLTVSNMSPEDSSIYLCSVGLAGAGTEAFFGQGTRLTVV.

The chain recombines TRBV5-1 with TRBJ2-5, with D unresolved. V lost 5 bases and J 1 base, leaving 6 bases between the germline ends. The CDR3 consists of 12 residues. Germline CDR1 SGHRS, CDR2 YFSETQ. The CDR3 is CASRHSQETQYF. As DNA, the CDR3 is TGCGCCAGCAGGCACAGCCAAGAGACCCAGTACTTC.

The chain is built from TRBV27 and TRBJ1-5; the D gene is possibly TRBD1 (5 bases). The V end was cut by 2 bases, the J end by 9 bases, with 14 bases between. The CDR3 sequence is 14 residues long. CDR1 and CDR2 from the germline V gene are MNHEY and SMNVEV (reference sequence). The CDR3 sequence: CASSLGAYTPPQHF. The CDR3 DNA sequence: TGTGCCAGCAGTTTAGGGGCATACACCCCGCCCCAGCATTTT.

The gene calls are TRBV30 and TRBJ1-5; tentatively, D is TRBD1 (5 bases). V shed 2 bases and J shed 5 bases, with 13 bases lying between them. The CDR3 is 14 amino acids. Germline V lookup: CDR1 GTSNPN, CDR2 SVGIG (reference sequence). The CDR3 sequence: CAWSSGKGDQPQHF. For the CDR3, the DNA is TGTGCCTGGAGTTCTGGGAAAGGGGATCAGCCCCAGCATTTT.

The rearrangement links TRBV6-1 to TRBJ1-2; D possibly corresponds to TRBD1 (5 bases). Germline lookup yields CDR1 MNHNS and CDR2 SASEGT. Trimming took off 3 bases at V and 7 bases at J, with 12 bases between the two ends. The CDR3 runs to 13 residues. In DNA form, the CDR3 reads TGTGCCAGCAGTGAGGAGGGGTTTCTTGGCTACACCTTC. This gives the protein CASSEEGFLGYTF.

Here the CDR3 reads CASSYSAGKNTGELFF. The CDR3 nucleotides are TGTGCCAGCAGTTACTCGGCAGGCAAGAACACCGGGGAGCTGTTTTTT. The chain couples TRBV6-5 to TRBJ2-2; no definite D call. The CDR3 runs 16 residues. V was shortened by 0 bases and J by 1 base, with 9 bases between the two germline ends. The V gene's germline CDR1 is MNHEY and CDR2 SVGAGI.

The CDR3 loop is CASIRAGQKNYGYTF. In nucleotides, the CDR3 is TGTGCCAGCATCCGGGCGGGACAGAAAAACTATGGCTACACCTTC. This chain joins TRBV7-9 and TRBJ1-2; 7 bases align to TRBD1. This CDR3 contains 15 residues. Germline CDR1 and CDR2: SEHNR and FQNEAQ (reference sequence). V dropped 7 bases and J dropped 2; count of bases not matched to a gene: 10. Using reference TRBV7-9 and TRBJ1-2 for the parts outside the CDR3, the full variable domain is DTGVSQNPRHKITKRGQNVTFRCDPISEHNRLYWYRQTLGQGPEFLTYFQNEAQLEKSRLLSDRFSAERPKGSFSTLEIQRTEQGDSAMYLCASIRAGQKNYGYTFGSGTRLTVV.

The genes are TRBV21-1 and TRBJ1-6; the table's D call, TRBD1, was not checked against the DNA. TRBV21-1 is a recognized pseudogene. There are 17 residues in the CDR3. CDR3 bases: TGTGCCAGCAGCACCAACAGGGGGCAAGCTCATAATTCACCCCTCCACTTT. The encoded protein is CASSTNRGQAHNSPLHF.

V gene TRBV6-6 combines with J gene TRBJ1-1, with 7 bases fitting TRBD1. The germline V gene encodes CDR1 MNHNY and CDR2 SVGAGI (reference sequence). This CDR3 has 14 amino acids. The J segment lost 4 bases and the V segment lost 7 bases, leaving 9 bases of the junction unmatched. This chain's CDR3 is CASTDRTGLTEAFF. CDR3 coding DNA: TGTGCCAGCACGGACAGGACGGGGCTCACTGAAGCTTTCTTT.

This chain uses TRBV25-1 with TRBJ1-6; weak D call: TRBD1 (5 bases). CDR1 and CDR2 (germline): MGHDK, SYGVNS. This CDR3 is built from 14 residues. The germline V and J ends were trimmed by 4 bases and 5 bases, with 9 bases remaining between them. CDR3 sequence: CASSAQGNNSPLHF. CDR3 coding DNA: TGTGCCAGCAGTGCCCAGGGAAATAATTCACCCCTCCACTTT.

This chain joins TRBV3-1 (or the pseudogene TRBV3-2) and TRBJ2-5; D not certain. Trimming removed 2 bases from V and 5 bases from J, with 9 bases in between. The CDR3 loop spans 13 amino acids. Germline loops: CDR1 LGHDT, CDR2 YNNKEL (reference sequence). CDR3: CASSQSRRETQYF. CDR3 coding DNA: TGTGCCAGCAGCCAAAGTCGTCGGGAGACCCAGTACTTC.